What follows is one T cell receptor (beta chain) and its context. This record comes from a study of T cell changes during pregnancy in multiple sclerosis. Trimming removed 0 bases at V and 0 bases at J, with 16 bases between. This CDR3 comprises 18 residues. The germline gives CDR1 MGHRA, CDR2 YSYEKL. Sequenced by immunoSEQ multiplex PCR; TCRdb stores in-frame clones only, minus some. The repertoire consists of approximately 41,000 clones, with 94% occurring once and the leading ten covering 8.1%. Here the sequenced sample was CD8+ T cells from peripheral blood mononuclear cells, taken in the third trimester of pregnancy. This receptor was obtained from a female donor with multiple sclerosis, enrolled in a pregnancy study. This chain joins TRBV4-1 and TRBJ2-3; D is possibly TRBD1 (7 bases). CDR3 in amino acids: CASSQDAPRGTSTDTQYF. In DNA form, the CDR3 reads TGCGCCAGCAGCCAAGATGCCCCCAGGGGGACTAGCACAGATACGCAGTATTTT.